The 4 T cell receptor beta chains in this list originate from one sample, sequenced in a study of a mutant IDH1 vaccine in newly diagnosed glioma. Antigen specificity for these receptors is unknown. Generated by immunoSEQ multiplex PCR, the TCRdb table keeps only in-frame clones and is missing some. The sample lists about 53,000 clones; approximately 82% were seen once. Documented time point: week 5, during vaccination. Vaccinated patients received 300 ug of mutant IDH1 20-mer peptide per dose, with topical imiquimod. Sample: PBMCs, taken from a glioma patient whose treatment included an IDH1 peptide vaccine. These receptors originate from a woman younger than 35 with glioma. Some clones in this sample may be carry-over from other donors' samples.

About this clone itself: Distinct nucleotide sequences in the sample also encode this CDR3. The chain's CDR3 is CASSDRDTGELFF. The CDR3, as DNA: TGTGCCAGCAGTGACAGGGACACCGGGGAGCTGTTTTTT. The chain uses TRBV6-4 and TRBJ2-2; D gene uncertain. The ends were cut back, 2 bases at V and 3 bases at J, with 4 bases in the middle. Germline assignment: CDR1 MRHNA and CDR2 SNTAGT. The CDR3 loop spans 13 amino acids.

J is TRBJ1-2 and V is TRBV9; D unclear. Germline V gene lookup returns CDR1 SGDLS and CDR2 YYNGEE. This CDR3 contains 13 residues. V shed 0 bases and J shed 8 bases, with 11 bases lying between them. The CDR3 DNA sequence: TGTGCCAGCAGCGTAGATGATGTCGGGGGCTACACCTTC. It translates to CASSVDDVGGYTF.

The rearrangement uses TRBV5-4 and TRBJ1-6; D uncertain. The germline V gene has CDR1 SGHNT and CDR2 YYREEE (reference sequence). This CDR3 region has 17 residues. Trimming removed 4 bases from V and 5 bases from J, with 19 bases in between. The DNA for the CDR3 is TGTGCCAGCAGCGACCCCGACGGCCCGGCACATAATTCACCCCTCCACTTT. Residues: CASSDPDGPAHNSPLHF.

This chain links TRBV10-3 with TRBJ2-5; D is unclear. CDR3 length: 14 residues. Looked up from germline, CDR1 is ENHRY and CDR2 is SYGVKD. Trimming stripped 0 bases from V and 3 bases from J, with 8 bases between. The CDR3 DNA reads TGTGCCATCAGTGAGTCGAAAGGGAAAGAGACCCAGTACTTC. Translated, it gives CAISESKGKETQYF.